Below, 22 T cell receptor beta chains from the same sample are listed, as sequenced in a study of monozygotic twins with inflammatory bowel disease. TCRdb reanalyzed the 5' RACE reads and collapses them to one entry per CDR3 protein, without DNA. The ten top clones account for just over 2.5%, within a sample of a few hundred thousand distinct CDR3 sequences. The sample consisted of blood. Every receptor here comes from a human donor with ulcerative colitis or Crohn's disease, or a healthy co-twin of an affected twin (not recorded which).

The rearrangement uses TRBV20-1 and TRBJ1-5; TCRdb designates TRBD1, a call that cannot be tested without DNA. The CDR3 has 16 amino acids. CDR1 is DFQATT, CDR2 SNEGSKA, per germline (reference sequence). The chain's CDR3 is CSASPLTRDSNQPQHF.

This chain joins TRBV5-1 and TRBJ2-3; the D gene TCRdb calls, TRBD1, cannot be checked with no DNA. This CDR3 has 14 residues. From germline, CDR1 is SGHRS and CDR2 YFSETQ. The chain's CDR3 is CASSLEVQGDTQYF.

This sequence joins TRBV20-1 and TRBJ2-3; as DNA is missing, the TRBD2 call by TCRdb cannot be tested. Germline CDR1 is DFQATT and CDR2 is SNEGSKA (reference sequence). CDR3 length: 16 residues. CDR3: CSARDRGGGPSDTQYF.

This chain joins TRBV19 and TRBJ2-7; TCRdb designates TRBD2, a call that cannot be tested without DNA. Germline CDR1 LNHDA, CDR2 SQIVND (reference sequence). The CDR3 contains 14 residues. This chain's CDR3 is CASSLRGLIYEQYF.

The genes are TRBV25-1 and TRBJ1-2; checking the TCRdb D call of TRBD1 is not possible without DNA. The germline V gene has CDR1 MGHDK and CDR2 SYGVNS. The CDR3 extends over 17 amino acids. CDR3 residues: CASSPLNLGQGNYGYTF.

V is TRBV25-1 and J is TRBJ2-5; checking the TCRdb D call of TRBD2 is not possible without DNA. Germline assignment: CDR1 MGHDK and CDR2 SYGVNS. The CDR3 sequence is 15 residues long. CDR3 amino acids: CATPPDCPYQETQYF.

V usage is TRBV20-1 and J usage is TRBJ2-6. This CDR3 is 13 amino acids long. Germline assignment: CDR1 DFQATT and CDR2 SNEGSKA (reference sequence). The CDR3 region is CSALSSGANVLTF.

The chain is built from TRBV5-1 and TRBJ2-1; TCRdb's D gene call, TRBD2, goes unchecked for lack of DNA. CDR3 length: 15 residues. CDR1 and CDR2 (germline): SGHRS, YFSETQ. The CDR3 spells CASSSTSGGAREQFF.

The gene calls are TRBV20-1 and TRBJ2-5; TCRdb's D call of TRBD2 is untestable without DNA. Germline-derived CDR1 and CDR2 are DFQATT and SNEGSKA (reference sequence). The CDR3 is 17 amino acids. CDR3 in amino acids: CSTNRLAETYGEETQYF.

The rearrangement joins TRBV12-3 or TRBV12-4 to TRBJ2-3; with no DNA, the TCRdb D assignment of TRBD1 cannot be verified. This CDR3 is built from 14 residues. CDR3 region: CASSHDSYTDTQYF.

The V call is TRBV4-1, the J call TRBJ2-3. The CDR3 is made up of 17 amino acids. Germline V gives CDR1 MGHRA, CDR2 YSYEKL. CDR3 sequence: CASSQDRIIGSTDTQYF.

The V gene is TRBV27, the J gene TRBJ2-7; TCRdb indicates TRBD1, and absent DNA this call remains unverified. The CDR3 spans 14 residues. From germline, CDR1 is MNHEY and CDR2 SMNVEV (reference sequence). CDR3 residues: CASSLRRGVYEQYF.

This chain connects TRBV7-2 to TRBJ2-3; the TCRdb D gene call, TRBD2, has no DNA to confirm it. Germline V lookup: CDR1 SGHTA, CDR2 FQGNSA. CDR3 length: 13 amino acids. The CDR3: CATGGTSYDTQYF.

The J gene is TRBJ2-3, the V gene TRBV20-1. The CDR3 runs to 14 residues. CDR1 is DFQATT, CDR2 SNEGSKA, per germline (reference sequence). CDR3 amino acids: CSARNSFYTDTQYF.

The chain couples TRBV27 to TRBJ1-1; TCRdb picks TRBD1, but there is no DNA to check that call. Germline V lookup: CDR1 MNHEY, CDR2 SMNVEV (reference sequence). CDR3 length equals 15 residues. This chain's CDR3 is CASSYTGTRNTEAFF.

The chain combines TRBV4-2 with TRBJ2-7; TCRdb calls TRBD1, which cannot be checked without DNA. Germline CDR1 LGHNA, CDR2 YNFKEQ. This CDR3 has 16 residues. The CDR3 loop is CASSQKRGQGRYEQYF.

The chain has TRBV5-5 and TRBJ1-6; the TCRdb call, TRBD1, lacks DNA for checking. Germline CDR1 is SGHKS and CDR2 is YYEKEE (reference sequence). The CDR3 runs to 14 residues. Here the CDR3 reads CASSTTGLNSPLHF.

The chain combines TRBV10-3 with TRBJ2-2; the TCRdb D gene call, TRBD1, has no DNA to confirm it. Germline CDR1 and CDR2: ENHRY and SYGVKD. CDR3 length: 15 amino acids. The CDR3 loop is CATEWGDSPSGELFF.

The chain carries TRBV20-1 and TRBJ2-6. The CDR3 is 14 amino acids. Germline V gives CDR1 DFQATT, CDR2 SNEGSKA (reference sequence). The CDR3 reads CSASAVSGANVLTF.

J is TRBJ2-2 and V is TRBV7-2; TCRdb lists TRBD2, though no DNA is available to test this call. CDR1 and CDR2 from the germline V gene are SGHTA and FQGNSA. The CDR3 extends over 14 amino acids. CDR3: CASSRTLNSGELFF.

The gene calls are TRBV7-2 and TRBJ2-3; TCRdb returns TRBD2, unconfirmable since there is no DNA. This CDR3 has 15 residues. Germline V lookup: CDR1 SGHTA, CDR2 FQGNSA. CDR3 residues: CASSFGTGRADTQYF.

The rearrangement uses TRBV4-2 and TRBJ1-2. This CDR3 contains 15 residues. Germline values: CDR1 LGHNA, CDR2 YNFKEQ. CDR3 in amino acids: CASSQDHAFPYGYTF.